This T cell receptor (beta chain) was identified during a study of T cell responses to AZD1222 COVID-19 vaccine. Overall study: Doses given second, at about 4 or about 12 weeks, were pooled.

A note on this clone: Its antigen is unknown. Other nucleotide sequences in the sample specify the same CDR3.

Study-wide points: Recipients of AZD1222 seropositive at baseline numbered only 5 or 6. The study found Spike-specific TCR breadth and depth rose after two AZD1222 doses. Among the donors, most were white British and more were female, and clonal diversity was possibly underestimated.

V lost 0 bases and J 9 bases, leaving 7 bases between the germline ends. The germline gives CDR1 SGHRS, CDR2 YFSETQ. The CDR3 covers 12 residues. Assay used: immunoSEQ multiplex PCR; TCRdb lists only in-frame clones, some missing. The sample has 45,000 to 55,000 clones, around 80% seen once. This TCR was sampled from an adult in good health. This sequence joins TRBV5-1 and TRBJ2-1; D may match TRBD1 or TRBD2 (5 bases each). Source: peripheral blood, taken on day 0 of AZD1222 vaccination. The CDR3: CASSLGGVEQFF. The DNA for the CDR3 is TGCGCCAGCAGCTTGGGAGGGGTTGAGCAGTTCTTC.